This T cell receptor beta chain was sequenced during a study of metastatic and nonmetastatic thyroid tumors (dated by TCRdb to 2020 to 2022). For the study in its entirety: For patients with malignant and with benign thyroid disease, the researchers compared repertoires between peripheral blood samples and tumor or nodule tissue samples.

The library was generated by PCR. The instrument given in TCRdb is Illumina HiSeq 4000. High-throughput sequencing was used to profile the CDR3 region of the TCR beta-chain in every patient. From the authors' description of their analysis: Drawing on CDR3 differences between clinicopathological groups, the researchers built a classifier meant to tell apart patients with distant-metastatic papillary thyroid cancer. Repertoire diversity was assessed with the Shannon index, and tumor-blood repertoire similarity with the Morisita-Horn index. The public reads were reanalyzed by TCRdb: fastp trimming at Q25, MiXCR alignment, in-frame beta chains only. TCRdb's processing, not the authors' own work, is the source of the V and J calls. The sample table contains over 30,000 clones; only one count was recorded for about 15% of them. The ten top clones hold around 19% of the sample. On the study overall, not on this receptor specifically: In both blood and tumor samples, malignant tumors were reported to have significantly higher TCR beta diversity than benign nodules.

No treatment had been received by any patient before thyroid surgery. Using T-cell receptor beta sequencing, the study looked back at clinical samples from patients collected from the early 2010s to the late 2010s. Details on this clone: Its cognate antigen has yet to be identified. A clone one base away is much larger, so this may be a read error.

Including the terminal cysteine and phenylalanine, the CDR3 comprises 13 residues. This entry keeps only the CDR3 DNA: 39 bases, framed from base 1. Per the germline V gene, LGHNA is the CDR1 and YSLEER is the CDR2. Compared with germline, V lacks 5 bases and J lacks 5 bases; bases without a gene match: 3. Recombination joined TRBV4-3 with TRBJ1-2, with 9 bases in between that match TRBD1. The sequencing sample was made of blood. The source is a male donor with papillary thyroid cancer or a benign thyroid nodule (not recorded which). Some clones in this sample may be carry-over from other donors' samples. The CDR3 region reads CASSEQGAYGYTF. The bases read TGCGCCAGCAGCGAACAGGGGGCGTATGGCTACACCTTC.